The rows below give T cell receptor beta chains drawn from one sample of a study of CD8+CD57+ T cells in acquired aplastic anemia. TCRdb reprocessed the reads with MiXCR, giving one entry per CDR3 protein. The sample yields 170,000 or so distinct CDR3 sequences, about 48% seen once. The sample comprised sorted CD4+, CD8+, or CD8+CD57+ T cells (not recorded which) from PBMCs. The origin of the receptors is a human donor with aplastic anemia. Both conserved end residues are part of each CDR3. A D gene is named only where the DNA matches it firmly. Size is stated for part of the rows, as once, few or many counts, or as a class when the clone is expanded.

clone size: .
J gene: TRBJ1-6
D gene: .
V gene: TRBV6-1
CDR3 protein: CACSPLTGINSPLHF
CDR3 DNA: TGTGCCTGCAGTCCCCTGACAGGAATTAATTCACCCCTCCACTTT

clone size: many
J gene: TRBJ2-7
D gene: .
V gene: TRBV2
CDR3 protein: CASSVSWNEQYF
CDR3 DNA: TGTGCCAGCAGTGTTAGCTGGAACGAGCAGTACTTC

clone size: .
J gene: TRBJ2-5
D gene: TRBD2
V gene: TRBV2
CDR3 protein: CASSSGRSQETQYF
CDR3 DNA: TGTGCCAGCTCTAGCGGGAGATCACAAGAGACCCAGTACTTC

clone size: .
J gene: TRBJ1-1
D gene: TRBD1
V gene: TRBV7-8
CDR3 protein: CASSLRDRLNTEAFF
CDR3 DNA: TGTGCCAGCAGCTTAAGGGACAGGTTGAACACTGAAGCTTTCTTT

clone size: many
J gene: TRBJ1-2
D gene: .
V gene: TRBV14
CDR3 protein: CASSQGPRGTGAGYTF
CDR3 DNA: TGTGCCAGCAGCCAAGGACCCCGCGGAACCGGCGCCGGCTACACCTTC

clone size: .
J gene: TRBJ1-2
D gene: .
V gene: TRBV10-2
CDR3 protein: CASSVDSNPSNYGYTF
CDR3 DNA: TGCGCCAGCAGTGTGGACAGTAACCCTTCTAACTATGGCTACACCTTC

clone size: .
J gene: TRBJ2-7
D gene: TRBD2
V gene: TRBV4-2
CDR3 protein: CASSQDPGLSGANSYEQYF
CDR3 DNA: TGTGCCAGCAGCCAAGATCCCGGACTTAGCGGGGCAAACTCCTACGAGCAGTACTTC

clone size: .
J gene: TRBJ2-7
D gene: .
V gene: TRBV10-3
CDR3 protein: CAISESGGGGGGEQYF
CDR3 DNA: TGTGCCATCAGTGAGTCGGGAGGTGGTGGGGGCGGCGAGCAGTACTTC

clone size: many
J gene: TRBJ1-1
D gene: .
V gene: TRBV7-6
CDR3 protein: CASSLTSRGTEAFF
CDR3 DNA: TGTGCCAGCAGCCTAACATCCCGGGGGACTGAAGCTTTCTTT

clone size: many
J gene: TRBJ1-1
D gene: .
V gene: TRBV6-1
CDR3 protein: CASSEGQVNTEAFF
CDR3 DNA: TGTGCCAGCAGTGAAGGACAGGTGAACACTGAAGCTTTCTTT

clone size: .
J gene: TRBJ2-1
D gene: .
V gene: TRBV19
CDR3 protein: CASSPTSPSYNEQFF
CDR3 DNA: TGTGCCAGTAGCCCTACTAGCCCCTCCTACAATGAGCAGTTCTTC

clone size: .
J gene: TRBJ2-5
D gene: .
V gene: TRBV5-4
CDR3 protein: CASSLGANQETQYF
CDR3 DNA: TGTGCCAGCAGCTTGGGTGCCAACCAAGAGACCCAGTACTTC

clone size: few
J gene: TRBJ2-7
D gene: TRBD2
V gene: TRBV7-8
CDR3 protein: CASSRGLGGSHEQYF
CDR3 DNA: TGTGCCAGCAGCCGAGGTTTGGGCGGGAGCCACGAGCAGTACTTC

clone size: many
J gene: TRBJ2-3
D gene: .
V gene: TRBV5-1
CDR3 protein: CASSFRPSLTDTQYF
CDR3 DNA: TGCGCCAGCAGCTTCCGTCCAAGCTTAACAGATACGCAGTATTTT

clone size: few
J gene: TRBJ1-3
D gene: .
V gene: TRBV27
CDR3 protein: CASSLDGSGNTIYF
CDR3 DNA: TGTGCCAGCAGTTTAGACGGCTCTGGAAACACCATATATTTT

clone size: few
J gene: TRBJ2-1
D gene: .
V gene: TRBV29-1
CDR3 protein: CSVDRTYNEQFF
CDR3 DNA: TGCAGCGTTGATCGCACATACAATGAGCAGTTCTTC

clone size: many
J gene: TRBJ2-1
D gene: TRBD1
V gene: TRBV6-5
CDR3 protein: CASSYSRTGGWNEQFF
CDR3 DNA: TGTGCCAGCAGTTACTCCCGGACAGGCGGGTGGAATGAGCAGTTCTTC

clone size: many
J gene: TRBJ2-1
D gene: .
V gene: TRBV5-1
CDR3 protein: CASSLAALGNEQFF
CDR3 DNA: TGCGCCAGCAGCTTGGCCGCGTTAGGCAATGAGCAGTTCTTC

clone size: many
J gene: TRBJ2-2
D gene: TRBD1
V gene: TRBV10-3
CDR3 protein: CATWGTGGIGELFF
CDR3 DNA: TGTGCCACCTGGGGAACAGGGGGAATCGGGGAGCTGTTTTTT

clone size: many
J gene: TRBJ2-3
D gene: TRBD1
V gene: TRBV5-1
CDR3 protein: CASSLRGTGPSDTQYF
CDR3 DNA: TGCGCCAGCAGCTTGCGAGGGACAGGTCCTTCAGATACGCAGTATTTT

clone size: many
J gene: TRBJ2-2
D gene: .
V gene: TRBV5-6
CDR3 protein: CASSWTGGELFF
CDR3 DNA: TGTGCCAGCAGCTGGACGGGCGGGGAGCTGTTTTTT

clone size: .
J gene: TRBJ2-7
D gene: .
V gene: TRBV2
CDR3 protein: CASRPQSYEQYF
CDR3 DNA: TGTGCCAGCAGACCACAGTCCTACGAGCAGTACTTC

clone size: .
J gene: TRBJ1-2
D gene: .
V gene: TRBV7-8
CDR3 protein: CASSFGTYYGYTF
CDR3 DNA: TGTGCCAGCAGCTTCGGGACTTACTATGGCTACACCTTC

clone size: many
J gene: TRBJ2-1
D gene: .
V gene: TRBV11-2
CDR3 protein: CASSSTGTNAYNEQFF
CDR3 DNA: TGTGCCAGCAGCTCCACCGGGACCAACGCCTACAATGAGCAGTTCTTC

clone size: many
J gene: TRBJ2-7
D gene: .
V gene: TRBV27
CDR3 protein: CASSLSYPYEQYF
CDR3 DNA: TGTGCCAGCAGTTTATCGTACCCCTACGAGCAGTACTTC

clone size: .
J gene: TRBJ1-4
D gene: .
V gene: TRBV20-1
CDR3 protein: CSARSGTAGTNEKLFF
CDR3 DNA: TGCAGTGCTAGATCCGGGACGGCGGGGACTAATGAAAAACTGTTTTTT

clone size: many
J gene: TRBJ1-2
D gene: .
V gene: TRBV7-2
CDR3 protein: CASLLAGNYGYTF
CDR3 DNA: TGTGCCAGCCTGCTTGCCGGTAACTATGGCTACACCTTC

clone size: many
J gene: TRBJ2-2
D gene: .
V gene: TRBV11-2
CDR3 protein: CASSLDGEFYTGELFF
CDR3 DNA: TGTGCCAGCAGCTTAGATGGGGAGTTTTACACCGGGGAGCTGTTTTTT

clone size: .
J gene: TRBJ2-2
D gene: .
V gene: TRBV2
CDR3 protein: CASMVTRPGELFF
CDR3 DNA: TGTGCCAGCATGGTTACTCGTCCCGGGGAGCTGTTTTTT

clone size: .
J gene: TRBJ2-1
D gene: .
V gene: TRBV15
CDR3 protein: CATSRDPDGRRERSYNEQFF
CDR3 DNA: TGTGCCACCAGCAGAGACCCCGACGGGAGACGGGAGAGGTCCTACAATGAGCAGTTCTTC

clone size: few
J gene: TRBJ1-2
D gene: .
V gene: TRBV3-1
CDR3 protein: CASSQDTGESVYGYTF
CDR3 DNA: TGTGCCAGCAGCCAAGATACCGGGGAAAGCGTCTATGGCTACACCTTC

clone size: many
J gene: TRBJ2-7
D gene: .
V gene: TRBV19
CDR3 protein: CASSMGIFIKGEQYF
CDR3 DNA: TGTGCCAGTAGTATGGGCATCTTCATTAAGGGCGAGCAGTACTTC

clone size: many
J gene: TRBJ2-2
D gene: .
V gene: TRBV11-3
CDR3 protein: CASRGGVSGELFF
CDR3 DNA: TGTGCCAGCAGGGGGGGCGTTTCCGGGGAGCTGTTTTTT

clone size: .
J gene: TRBJ2-4
D gene: TRBD2
V gene: TRBV11-1
CDR3 protein: CASSLGTSGLAKNIQYF
CDR3 DNA: TGTGCCAGCAGCTTAGGAACTAGCGGACTAGCCAAAAACATTCAGTACTTC

clone size: many
J gene: TRBJ2-7
D gene: TRBD1
V gene: TRBV29-1
CDR3 protein: CSVKTGDSGEQYF
CDR3 DNA: TGCAGCGTTAAGACAGGGGATAGCGGCGAGCAGTACTTC

clone size: many
J gene: TRBJ1-6
D gene: .
V gene: TRBV7-9
CDR3 protein: CASSSDSSPLHF
CDR3 DNA: TGTGCCAGCAGCAGCGACAGCTCACCCCTCCACTTT

clone size: few
J gene: TRBJ1-1
D gene: .
V gene: TRBV29-1
CDR3 protein: CSWRSGLNIEAFF
CDR3 DNA: TGCAGCTGGAGGTCCGGATTGAACATTGAAGCTTTCTTT

clone size: many
J gene: TRBJ1-4
D gene: .
V gene: TRBV2
CDR3 protein: CASTKALVNEKLFF
CDR3 DNA: TGTGCCAGCACAAAGGCGTTAGTTAATGAAAAACTGTTTTTT

clone size: .
J gene: TRBJ1-6
D gene: TRBD1
V gene: TRBV2
CDR3 protein: CASSQQGSGSPLHF
CDR3 DNA: TGTGCCAGCAGTCAACAGGGGTCTGGTTCACCCCTCCACTTT

clone size: few
J gene: TRBJ2-1
D gene: .
V gene: TRBV30
CDR3 protein: CAWSVDGTSYNEQFF
CDR3 DNA: TGTGCCTGGAGTGTAGACGGGACATCCTACAATGAGCAGTTCTTC

clone size: .
J gene: TRBJ1-1
D gene: TRBD1
V gene: TRBV29-1
CDR3 protein: CSVEATGGWAAEAFF
CDR3 DNA: TGCAGCGTTGAGGCTACAGGGGGATGGGCGGCTGAAGCTTTCTTT

clone size: many
J gene: TRBJ1-1
D gene: .
V gene: TRBV2
CDR3 protein: CARPGGTEAFF
CDR3 DNA: TGTGCCAGACCGGGGGGTACTGAAGCTTTCTTT

clone size: many
J gene: TRBJ2-1
D gene: .
V gene: TRBV9
CDR3 protein: CASSENPGHDEQFF
CDR3 DNA: TGTGCCAGCAGCGAAAACCCGGGACACGATGAGCAGTTCTTC

clone size: .
J gene: TRBJ2-7
D gene: .
V gene: TRBV5-1
CDR3 protein: CASSDGAYEQYF
CDR3 DNA: TGCGCCAGCAGCGACGGGGCCTACGAGCAGTACTTC

clone size: .
J gene: TRBJ2-7
D gene: TRBD1
V gene: TRBV5-5
CDR3 protein: CASSLTTGGWSYEQYF
CDR3 DNA: TGTGCCAGCAGCTTGACTACAGGGGGCTGGTCCTACGAGCAGTACTTC

clone size: many
J gene: TRBJ1-2
D gene: .
V gene: TRBV19
CDR3 protein: CASSTAGRDLGGYTF
CDR3 DNA: TGTGCCAGTAGTACCGCCGGACGAGACCTGGGGGGCTACACCTTC

clone size: .
J gene: TRBJ2-7
D gene: .
V gene: TRBV25-1
CDR3 protein: CASSDGFYEQYF
CDR3 DNA: TGTGCCAGCAGTGACGGATTTTACGAGCAGTACTTC

clone size: many
J gene: TRBJ1-4
D gene: .
V gene: TRBV6-5
CDR3 protein: CASSYTQGNEKLFF
CDR3 DNA: TGTGCCAGCAGTTACACTCAGGGAAATGAAAAACTGTTTTTT

clone size: .
J gene: TRBJ2-7
D gene: .
V gene: TRBV6-1
CDR3 protein: CASTRAYEQYF
CDR3 DNA: TGTGCCAGCACCAGAGCCTACGAGCAGTACTTC

clone size: many
J gene: TRBJ2-7
D gene: TRBD2
V gene: TRBV9
CDR3 protein: CASSTSLAGSSYEQYF
CDR3 DNA: TGTGCCAGCAGCACCTCCTTAGCGGGATCCTCCTACGAGCAGTACTTC